This T cell receptor beta chain was captured in a study of blood T cell repertoires in COVID-19. About the study: Collection of acute and convalescent COVID-19 samples took place in the United States, Italy and Spain. PBMCs, B-cell-depleted T cells, or T cells provided the cDNA or gDNA that made up the material.

Trimming cost V 4 bases and J 4 bases, with 8 bases left between them. Germline V gene lookup returns CDR1 MGHRA and CDR2 YSYEKL. The CDR3 length is 13 residues. Study processing details: Estimation of nucleated cell counts relied on the amplification of reference gene primers. Here immunoSEQ multiplex PCR was the method, and the copy in TCRdb shows in-frame clones only, minus some. The V and J calls and clone size are taken from that table; D and trimming were inferred from the DNA. The sample contains about 370,000 clones, roughly 90% of which appear only once. Followed over time, Seattle patients had been enrolled while infection was active.

The sequenced sample consisted of peripheral blood. The TCR comes from a woman aged 25-40 years with COVID-19, enrolled during active disease. This chain links TRBV4-1 with TRBJ1-3; maybe TRBD1 (5 bases). The CDR3 region is CASSLHRGNTIYF. The CDR3 DNA follows: TGCGCCAGCAGCCTTCACAGGGGAAACACCATATATTTT.